This T cell receptor beta chain appears in the sequencing data of a study of cytomegalovirus exposure and HLA in healthy donors (dated by TCRdb to the late 2010s). For the wider study: An earlier analysis of some 500 of the donors reported about 250 Gb of sequence data and 117 million unique TCR beta sequences from 150 million to 200 million T cells. Approximately 310 gigabases of sequencing data and approximately 85 million unique TCR sequences were included in an early release covering under 650 HLA-typed donors. Among the 398 genotyped donors, approximately 81% belonged to the genetic ancestry cluster associated with self-reported Caucasian donors. The aim of the study was to test whether cataloging public T cell receptors could identify signatures of past pathogen exposure. The study profiled the T cell repertoires of hundreds of subjects by immunosequencing and related them to cytomegalovirus serostatus. A separate validation cohort of 100 to 150 different subjects was used in addition to the 666-subject first cohort. To predict cytomegalovirus infection status, the study brought together high-throughput TCR immunosequencing, statistical association of individual TCRs with disease status, and machine learning. To study patterns of TCR occurrence, a later analysis re-analyzed previously published TCR beta repertoires from just over 650 donors and added high-resolution HLA genotyping. Rather than using new phenotypic data, the later analysis identified candidate immune exposures from TCR beta sequences and from how often those sequences occurred across donors. In an earlier analysis of roughly 580 of the donors, high-throughput TCR beta sequencing was used to judge whether each TCR beta V gene segment behaved as functional or pseudogenic. Donor age, sex, ethnicity and CMV serostatus were compiled together with the repertoire data. In a later genetic analysis, genome-wide SNP genotypes for about 55% of the roughly 700 donors were used, and that subset was treated as a discovery cohort. All discovery cohort repertoires had been generated using a single sequencing platform. HLA typing included class I and class II loci at four-digit resolution. The number of donors typed differed by locus, with roughly 629-640 for A, B, C, DRB1 and DQB1, roughly 520 for DQA1, over 600 for DPA1, and about 450 for DPB1. A handful of DR-DQ haplotypes were handled as single units for association and clustering because linkage in the cohort was strong. Among around 400 genotyped donors of the cohort, an average of approximately 200,000 unique TCR beta nucleotide sequences was sequenced per donor, of which roughly 17% were non-productive. Summary of the overall study and its limitations: In a later analysis, TCR association rates were found to vary across HLA loci, with the most associated TCRs seen for DRB1 alleles and the fewest for HLA-C alleles. A later genetic analysis associated a missense DCLRE1C variant with V-gene and J-gene trimming of TCR beta chains, and an independent cohort replicated the association. According to a later analysis, most CMV-associated TCR beta chains appeared to be HLA-restricted, and the HLA associations seemed to be driven largely by CMV exposure. In a later analysis, around 15,000 TCR beta sequences were associated with specific HLA alleles at a false discovery rate of 0.05. Broadly in line with IMGT annotations, most TCR beta V segments showed up in productive rearrangements about 90% or about 30% of the time in an earlier analysis of around 550 of the donors. Correlated functional status among segregating V segments might be attributable to linkage disequilibrium, but an unknown experimental factor could not be ruled out. Compared with the approximately 670-donor mean, donors in an Asian-associated ancestry cluster had fewer N-insertions in productive TCRs, according to a later genetic analysis. When HLA alleles, especially DR and DQ, strongly co-occurred, TCR associations were difficult to assign to individual alleles. The 87-base-pair reads could not distinguish some IMGT-functional V segments, including TRBV6-2 and TRBV6-3, so those segments were excluded. Over 15 rarely observed V segments, including chromosome 9 orphons, were excluded from the earlier analysis of about 600 of the donors because counts were too low. The study listed approximately 150 TCR beta chains as associated with cytomegalovirus. According to the authors, the approach could potentially be generalized to other disease states and immunological phenotypes. Most TCR sequences were observed very rarely across donors, whereas some public TCRs were present in many individuals. The sequencing pipeline was judged likely to have produced a cluster of highly shared sequence variants as a technical artifact. A further reported finding was that TCR beta sequences accurately predicted the HLA-A and HLA-B alleles for most subjects in the first cohort. The cohort was sequenced for TCR beta chains only, and without alpha or paired-chain data the features that could be detected were limited. A few of the identified cytomegalovirus-associated TCR beta chains were confirmed in vitro to be specific for cytomegalovirus antigens. The classifier was reported to diagnose cytomegalovirus status with high specificity and sensitivity in both the original and validation cohorts. In a later analysis, HLA-associated TCR beta chains were found to be more clonally expanded and to have lower generation probabilities than equally common non-associated chains. The presence/absence analyses assumed that sequencing depth was roughly uniform across donors, and that assumption may not be true. Immune exposure information for the cohort was limited to CMV serostatus. HLA typing was unavailable for some donors at each locus, so association tests used only the typed subset. In a later analysis, several top co-occurrence clusters were reported to appear linked to parvovirus B19, influenza, CMV and Epstein-Barr virus.

About this clone itself: There is no known antigen for this receptor. One base away there is no much larger clone; base qualities are not given.

After removal of 6 bases from V and 7 bases from J, the junction retains 5 bases not matched to a gene. Its CDR3 holds 11 amino acids, cysteine through phenylalanine. Only CDR3 DNA is held: 33 bases, read in frame from base 1. CDR1 and CDR2 were assigned from the germline V gene as SQVTM and ANQGSEA. The cohort was made up of 666 healthy bone marrow donors. All cohort members were sampled while nominally healthy, although unrecorded immune exposures were likely present. The donor was CMV seronegative and belonged to the group of roughly 330 seronegative cohort members. A peripheral blood sample was provided by each donor, and peripheral blood mononuclear cells were used for TCR beta sequencing. The Qiagen DNeasy Blood Extraction Kit was used to extract genomic DNA from the blood cell samples. Library prep was done by the immunoSEQ multiplex PCR assay. For the multiplex PCR, a mixture combining 60 forward primers for TCR Vbeta segments and 13 reverse primers for TCR Jbeta segments was used. The CDR3 region of rearranged TCR beta genes was amplified from genomic DNA by a multiplex PCR assay. Amplified TCR beta libraries were sequenced as 87-base-pair reads on the Illumina HiSeq System. The paper's data handling went like this. A later analysis counted tens of millions of unique TCR beta chains across the 550 to 700 repertoires, and some 11 million of these chains were shared by at least two donors. A nearest-neighbor algorithm error-corrected the raw reads and collapsed the reads into unique sequences, merging closely related sequences to remove PCR and sequencing errors. CDR3 sequences were aligned to IMGT reference sequences to assign V, D and J gene segments. For a sequence to be retained, at least a six-nucleotide match to both a V gene segment and a J gene segment was required. A rearrangement counted as productive if the CDR3 had no stop codons and remained in frame with V and J, and every other rearrangement counted as non-productive. CDR3 was defined according to IMGT convention as the region running from the second conserved V-encoded cysteine to the conserved J-encoded phenylalanine. In an earlier analysis of around 600 of the donors, sequences lacking an unambiguous match to a single V gene segment were excluded. An earlier analysis of a few hundred of the donors called V segments functional above 56.7% productive rearrangements and segregating when the between-donor standard deviation exceeded 5%. To diagnose cytomegalovirus status from the catalog of TCR beta chain sequences, a statistical classification framework was built. In a later analysis, TCR nucleotide sequences were compared against IMGT/GENE-DB human TR gene sequences so that V and J genes could be assigned. In a later analysis, CDR3 sequences and most-parsimonious VDJ recombination scenarios were assigned using the TCRdist pipeline. In a later analysis, each TCR beta chain was defined by its CDR3 amino acid sequence together with its V-gene family, and reads without a unique V-gene family were excluded. In a later analysis, approximately 640 highly shared, low-generation-probability nucleotide sequences were removed to address suspected cross-contamination and a sequencing artifact. A later analysis calculated a clonal expansion index for each public chain from normalized within-repertoire ranks of inferred template counts. Generation probabilities in a later analysis came from a VDJ recombination model fitted to out-of-frame rearrangements, and those results were checked against IGoR. Hypergeometric tests were used in a later analysis to score TCR-TCR, TCR-HLA and TCR-CMV co-occurrence, with a repertoire-size bias correction applied to the TCR pairs. In a later analysis, false discovery rates were estimated by permuting HLA or CMV assignments 20 times. In a later analysis, co-occurring TCRs were grouped with DBSCAN, and TCRdist sequence similarity was added when clustering was performed within HLA-allele-positive subsets. For co-occurrence clustering, repertoires with fewer than 30,000 or more than 120,000 public chains were excluded, along with roughly 5 repertoires with anomalous nucleotide sharing. In TCRdb, the immuneACCESS table is reduced to in-frame sequences with V and J assigned. These tables do not hold every clone; where another copy was compared, an unresolved V gene accounts for under half, and the others remain unexplained. D and trimming come from the DNA, and the V and J calls and clone size come from that table. The sample table lists approximately 130,000 clones, 80% of them with a count of one. Together, the top ten hold 4% of the sample.

The V and J genes are TRBV29-1 and TRBJ1-2; 7 central bases correspond to TRBD1. The sequence derives from a woman aged 40 to 49 in good health and CMV-seronegative. The sequenced material came from PBMCs. The CDR3 protein: CSVGTACGYTF. The nucleotides read TGCAGCGTCGGGACAGCCTGTGGCTACACCTTC.